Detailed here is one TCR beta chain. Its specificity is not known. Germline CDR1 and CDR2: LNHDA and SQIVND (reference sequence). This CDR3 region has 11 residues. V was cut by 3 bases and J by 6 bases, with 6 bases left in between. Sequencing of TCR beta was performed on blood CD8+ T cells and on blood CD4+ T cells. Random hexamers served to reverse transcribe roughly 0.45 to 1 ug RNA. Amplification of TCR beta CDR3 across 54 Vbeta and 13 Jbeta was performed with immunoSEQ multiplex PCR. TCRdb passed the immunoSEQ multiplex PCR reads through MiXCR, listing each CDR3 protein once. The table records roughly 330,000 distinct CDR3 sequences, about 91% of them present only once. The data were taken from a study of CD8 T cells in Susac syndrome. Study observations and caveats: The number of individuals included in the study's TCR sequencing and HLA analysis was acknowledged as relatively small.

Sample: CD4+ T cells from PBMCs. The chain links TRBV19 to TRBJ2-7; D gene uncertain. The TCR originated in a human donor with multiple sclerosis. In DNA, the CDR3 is TGTGCCAGTAGTATCCCTGGCGAGCAGTACTTC. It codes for CASSIPGEQYF.